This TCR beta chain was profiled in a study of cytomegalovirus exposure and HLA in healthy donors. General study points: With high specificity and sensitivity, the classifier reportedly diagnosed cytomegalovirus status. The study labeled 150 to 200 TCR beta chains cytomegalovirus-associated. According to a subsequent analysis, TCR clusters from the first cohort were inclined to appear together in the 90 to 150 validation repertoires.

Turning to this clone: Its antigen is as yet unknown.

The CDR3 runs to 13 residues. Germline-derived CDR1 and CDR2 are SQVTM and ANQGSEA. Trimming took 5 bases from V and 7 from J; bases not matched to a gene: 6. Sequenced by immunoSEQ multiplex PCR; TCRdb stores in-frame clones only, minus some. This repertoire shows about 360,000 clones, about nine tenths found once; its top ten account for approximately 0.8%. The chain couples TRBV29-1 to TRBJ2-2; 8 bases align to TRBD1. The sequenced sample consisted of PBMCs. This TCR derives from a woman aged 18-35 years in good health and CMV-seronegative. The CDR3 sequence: CSVRTGSGGELFF. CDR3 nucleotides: TGCAGCGTTAGGACAGGGAGCGGCGGGGAGCTGTTTTTT.